This T cell receptor beta chain was found in a study of beta chain features in type 1 diabetes. Study-level background: The patient and healthy donor groups were comparable for age, gender and cell yields. Whole-study results and caveats: For Type 1 diabetes patients, all four CD4+ subsets carried TCRB CDR3s that were moderately but significantly shorter. In cDNA sequencing, cells with high TCR expression could be over-represented. Compared with healthy donors, patients appeared to share more similar naive, central memory and regulatory TCRB repertoires.

A remark on this clone: Antigen unknown.

V shed 5 bases and J 4 bases; nucleotides not matched to a gene: 7. The CDR3 spans 14 residues. Germline V gene lookup returns CDR1 MNHNS and CDR2 SASEGT. On average, the one heparinised blood draw given by each donor was around 120 mL. Expressed TCRB transcripts were sequenced because the entire RNA isolate underwent reverse transcription. Sequenced by immunoSEQ multiplex PCR; TCRdb stores in-frame clones only, minus some. This table has roughly 300,000 clones, roughly a tenth appearing once. The chain is built from TRBV6-1 and TRBJ1-1; 7 nucleotides line up with TRBD1. This clonotype originated in a man younger than 45 with type 1 diabetes. Material for sequencing was central memory CD4+ T cells from blood. CDR3 nucleotide sequence: TGTGCCAGCAGTCGGGACAGAGCGAGCACTGAAGCTTTCTTT. Amino acids: CASSRDRASTEAFF.